Following are 6 T cell receptor beta chains from one sample sequenced in a study of T cell responses to AZD1222 COVID-19 vaccine. The assay was immunoSEQ multiplex PCR, and TCRdb's table has in-frame clones only and misses some. The data show about 140,000 clones, with 85% to 95% seen just once and around 1% held by the top ten. Sequencing used peripheral blood, obtained on day 0 of MenACWY control vaccination. These receptors all come from an adult in good health.

The genes are TRBV2 and TRBJ1-3; D is unclear. Germline CDR1 SNHLY, CDR2 FYNNEI. V lost 10 bases and J 0 bases, leaving 10 bases between the germline ends. This CDR3 is 13 amino acids long. CDR3 region: CATKYSSGNTIYF. Written as DNA, the CDR3 is TGTGCCACCAAGTACAGCTCTGGAAACACCATATATTTT.

This chain uses TRBV30 with TRBJ1-5; possible D gene TRBD1, 5 bases. The CDR3 has 17 residues. CDR1 is GTSNPN and CDR2 is SVGIG in the germline V gene (reference sequence). V dropped 4 bases and J dropped 3 bases, with 22 bases sitting between them. The CDR3 sequence: CAWIPPGGGLPNQPQHF. The CDR3 coding sequence is TGTGCCTGGATTCCCCCCGGGGGGGGGTTACCCAATCAGCCCCAGCATTTT.

The gene calls are TRBV2 and TRBJ2-5; D ambiguous. The germline V gene has CDR1 SNHLY and CDR2 FYNNEI. The CDR3 is made up of 12 amino acids. Trimming stripped 4 bases from V and 2 bases from J, with 5 bases between. As DNA, the CDR3 is TGTGCCAGCAGTGTAGCACAAGAGACCCAGTACTTC. It yields the protein CASSVAQETQYF.

The rearrangement joins TRBV4-1 to TRBJ2-7; TRBD2 agrees at 11 bases. Germline values: CDR1 MGHRA, CDR2 YSYEKL. The CDR3 is 15 amino acids. Trimming at V came to 0 bases and at J to 4 bases, leaving 2 bases not matched to a gene. Here the CDR3 DNA reads TGCGCCAGCAGCCAAGAGTCTAGCGGGGGGTACGAGCAGTACTTC. It specifies CASSQESSGGYEQYF.

V usage is TRBV10-3 and J usage is TRBJ2-6; D remains ambiguous. The germline V and J ends were trimmed by 2 bases and 0 bases, with 2 bases remaining between them. Germline CDR1 ENHRY, CDR2 SYGVKD. The CDR3 loop spans 14 amino acids. The CDR3 sequence: CAISEPSGANVLTF. CDR3 DNA sequence: TGTGCCATCAGTGAGCCCTCTGGGGCCAACGTCCTGACTTTC.

The gene calls are TRBV7-9 and TRBJ2-1; 10 positions agree with TRBD1. The CDR3 length is 16 residues. Unmatched junction bases numbered 11, after V lost 5 bases and J lost 7 bases. The germline V gene has CDR1 SEHNR and CDR2 FQNEAQ (reference sequence). In nucleotides, the CDR3 is TGTGCCAGCAGCCCCCGGACAGGGGGTGGTATAAATGAGCAGTTCTTC. Its protein product is CASSPRTGGGINEQFF.